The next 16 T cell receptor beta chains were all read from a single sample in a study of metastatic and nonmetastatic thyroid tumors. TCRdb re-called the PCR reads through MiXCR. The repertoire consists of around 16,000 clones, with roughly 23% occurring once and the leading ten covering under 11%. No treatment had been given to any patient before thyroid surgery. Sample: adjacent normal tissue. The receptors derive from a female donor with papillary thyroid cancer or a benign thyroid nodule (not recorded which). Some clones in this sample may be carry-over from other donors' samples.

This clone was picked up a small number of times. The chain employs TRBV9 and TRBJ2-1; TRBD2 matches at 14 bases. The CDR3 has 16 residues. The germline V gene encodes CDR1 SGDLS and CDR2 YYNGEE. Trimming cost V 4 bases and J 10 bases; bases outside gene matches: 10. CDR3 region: CASSPGGTSGRGEQFF. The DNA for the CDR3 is TGTGCCAGCAGCCCCGGGGGGACTAGCGGGAGAGGGGAGCAGTTCTTC. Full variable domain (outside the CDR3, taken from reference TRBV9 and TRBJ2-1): DSGVTQTPKHLITATGQRVTLRCSPRSGDLSVYWYQQSLDQGLQFLIQYYNGEERAKGNILERFSAQQFPDLHSELNLSSLELGDSALYFCASSPGGTSGRGEQFFGPGTRLTVL.

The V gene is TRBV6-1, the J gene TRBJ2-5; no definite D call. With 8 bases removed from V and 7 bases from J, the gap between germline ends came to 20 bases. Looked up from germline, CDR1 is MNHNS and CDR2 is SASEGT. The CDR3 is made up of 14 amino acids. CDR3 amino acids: CASSPSGTHPTQYF. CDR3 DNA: TGTGCCAGCTCCCCCAGTGGAACACATCCGACCCAGTACTTC.

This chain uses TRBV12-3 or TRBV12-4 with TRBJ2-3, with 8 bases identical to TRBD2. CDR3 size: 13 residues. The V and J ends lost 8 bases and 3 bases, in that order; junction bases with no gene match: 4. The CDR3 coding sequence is TGTGCCAGCCAGCGGGAGAGAACAGATACGCAGTATTTT. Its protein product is CASQRERTDTQYF.

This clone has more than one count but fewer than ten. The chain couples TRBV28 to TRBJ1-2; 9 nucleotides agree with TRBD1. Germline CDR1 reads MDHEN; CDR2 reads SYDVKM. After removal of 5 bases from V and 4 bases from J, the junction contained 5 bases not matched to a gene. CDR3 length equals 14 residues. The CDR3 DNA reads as TGTGCCAGCAGTGCAGACAGGGGGATCTATGGCTACACCTTC. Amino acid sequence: CASSADRGIYGYTF.

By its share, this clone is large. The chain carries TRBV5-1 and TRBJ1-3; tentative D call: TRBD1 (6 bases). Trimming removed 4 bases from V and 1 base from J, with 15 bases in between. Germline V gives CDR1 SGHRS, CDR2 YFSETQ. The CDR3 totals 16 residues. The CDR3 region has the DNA TGCGCCAGCAGCAAAATACAGGGAGGTTCTGGAAACACCATATATTTT. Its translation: CASSKIQGGSGNTIYF.

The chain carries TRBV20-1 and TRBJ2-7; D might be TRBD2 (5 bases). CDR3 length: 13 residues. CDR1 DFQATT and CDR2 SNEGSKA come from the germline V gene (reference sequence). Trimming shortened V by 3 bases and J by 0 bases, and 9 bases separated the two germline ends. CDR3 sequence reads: CSARSGYSYEQYF. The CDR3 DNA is TGCAGTGCTAGGTCGGGGTACTCCTACGAGCAGTACTTC.

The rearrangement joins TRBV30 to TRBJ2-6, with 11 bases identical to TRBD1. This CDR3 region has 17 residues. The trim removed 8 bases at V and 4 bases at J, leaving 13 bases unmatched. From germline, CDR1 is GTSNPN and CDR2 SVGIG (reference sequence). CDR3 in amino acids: CAHGGGTGGSGANVLTF. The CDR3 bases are TGTGCCCACGGAGGGGGGACAGGGGGATCCGGGGCCAACGTCCTGACTTTC.

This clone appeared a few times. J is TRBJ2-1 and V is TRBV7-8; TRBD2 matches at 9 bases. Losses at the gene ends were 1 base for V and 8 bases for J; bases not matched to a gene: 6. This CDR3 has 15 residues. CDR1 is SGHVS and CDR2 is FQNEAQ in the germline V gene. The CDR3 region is CASSLGWREGYEQFF. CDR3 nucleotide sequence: TGTGCCAGCAGCTTAGGCTGGCGGGAGGGGTATGAGCAGTTCTTC.

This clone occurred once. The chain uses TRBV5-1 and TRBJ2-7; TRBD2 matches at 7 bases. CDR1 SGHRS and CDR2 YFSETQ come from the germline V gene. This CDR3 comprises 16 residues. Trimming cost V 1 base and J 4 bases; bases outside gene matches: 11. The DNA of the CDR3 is TGCGCCAGCAGCTTGCCCCGGGAGGATTTTTTTTACGAGCAGTACTTC. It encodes CASSLPREDFFYEQYF.

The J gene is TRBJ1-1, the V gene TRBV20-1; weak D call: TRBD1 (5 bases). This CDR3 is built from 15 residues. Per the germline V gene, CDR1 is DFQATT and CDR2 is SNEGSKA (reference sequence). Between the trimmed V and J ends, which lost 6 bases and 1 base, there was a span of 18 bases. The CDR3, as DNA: TGCAGTGCGTTACCGGGACTGGGACCGAACACTGAAGCTTTCTTT. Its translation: CSALPGLGPNTEAFF.

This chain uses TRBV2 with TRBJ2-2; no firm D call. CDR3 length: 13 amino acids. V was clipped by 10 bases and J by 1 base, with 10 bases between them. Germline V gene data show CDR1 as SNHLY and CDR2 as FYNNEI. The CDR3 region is CATSALNTGELFF. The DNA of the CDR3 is TGTGCCACTTCCGCACTGAACACCGGGGAGCTGTTTTTT.

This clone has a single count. As DNA, the CDR3 is TGCGCCAGCAGTTGGTCCCCCACGGGTGGGCAGTACTTC. This gives the protein CASSWSPTGGQYF. This chain links TRBV5-1 with TRBJ2-7; no clear D gene. Trimming removed 5 bases from V and 9 bases from J, with 18 bases in between. Germline lookup yields CDR1 SGHRS and CDR2 YFSETQ. The CDR3 sequence is 13 residues long.

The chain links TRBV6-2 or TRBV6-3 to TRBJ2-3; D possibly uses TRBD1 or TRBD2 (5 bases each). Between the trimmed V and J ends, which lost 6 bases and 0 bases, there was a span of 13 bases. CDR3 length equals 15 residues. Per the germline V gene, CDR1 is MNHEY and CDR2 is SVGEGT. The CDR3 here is CASSNRDRSTDTQYF. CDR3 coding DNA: TGTGCCAGCAGCAACCGGGACCGGAGCACAGATACGCAGTATTTT.

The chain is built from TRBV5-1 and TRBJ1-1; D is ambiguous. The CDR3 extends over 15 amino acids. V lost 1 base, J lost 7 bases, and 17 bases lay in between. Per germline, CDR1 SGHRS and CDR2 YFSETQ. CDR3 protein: CASSLCGWSGSEAFF. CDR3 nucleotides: TGCGCCAGCAGCTTGTGTGGGTGGTCAGGTAGTGAAGCTTTCTTT.

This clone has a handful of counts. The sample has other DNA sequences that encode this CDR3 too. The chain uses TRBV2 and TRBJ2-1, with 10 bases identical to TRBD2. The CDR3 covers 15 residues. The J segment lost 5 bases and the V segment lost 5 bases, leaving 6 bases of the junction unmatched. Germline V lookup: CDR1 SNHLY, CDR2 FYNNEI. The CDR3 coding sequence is TGTGCCAGCAGTCCAAGGACTAGCGGAGACAATGAGCAGTTCTTC. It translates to CASSPRTSGDNEQFF.

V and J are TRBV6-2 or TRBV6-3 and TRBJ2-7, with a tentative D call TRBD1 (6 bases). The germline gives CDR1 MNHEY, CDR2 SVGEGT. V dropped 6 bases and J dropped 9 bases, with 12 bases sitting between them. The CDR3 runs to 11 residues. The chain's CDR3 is CASRQGLAQYF. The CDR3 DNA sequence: TGTGCCAGCAGACAGGGTTTGGCGCAGTACTTC.